These 24 T cell receptor beta chains were all obtained from the same sample, sequenced in a study of shared clonotypes between healthy human individuals. Produced via immunoSEQ multiplex PCR; TCRdb's table is partial and in-frame only. The sample holds some 2 million clones; 85% to 95% are singletons and the top ten take under 0.15%. The sequencing input was naive CD4+ T cells sorted from blood. The subset was: CD45RA+ positively selected. Receptors were obtained from a man younger than 35 in good health.

The chain links TRBV10-3 to TRBJ2-2, with D perhaps matching TRBD1 (6 bases). Germline V gene data show CDR1 as ENHRY and CDR2 as SYGVKD. The CDR3 sequence is 14 residues long. V lost 7 bases to trimming and J lost 5 bases, with 14 bases between them. CDR3 sequence: CAIKETGGTGELFF. DNA for the CDR3: TGTGCCATCAAAGAGACAGGCGGTACCGGGGAGCTGTTTTTT.

This clone showed up just once. The chain links TRBV25-1 to TRBJ2-7; the D call may be TRBD1 or TRBD2 (5 bases each). V dropped 6 bases and J dropped 9 bases, with 15 bases sitting between them. This CDR3 comprises 12 residues. Germline CDR1 is MGHDK and CDR2 is SYGVNS. CDR3 region: CASSPPRGPQYF. The CDR3 DNA reads as TGTGCCAGCAGCCCCCCGAGGGGACCGCAGTACTTC.

The rearrangement uses TRBV7-9 and TRBJ2-1; a weak D match, TRBD2 (5 bases). This CDR3 has 13 amino acids. CDR1 and CDR2 (germline): SEHNR, FQNEAQ (reference sequence). With 5 bases removed from V and 5 bases from J, the gap between germline ends came to 10 bases. The CDR3 region has the DNA TGTGCCAGCAGCCCTCGACTAAACAATGAGCAGTTCTTC. Protein: CASSPRLNNEQFF.

The CDR3 loop reads CAISWEADNSPLHF. The CDR3 DNA follows: TGTGCCATCTCCTGGGAGGCGGATAATTCACCCCTCCACTTT. V and J are TRBV10-3 and TRBJ1-6; D ambiguous. Germline V gene data show CDR1 as ENHRY and CDR2 as SYGVKD. V was pared by 8 bases and J by 5 bases, with 13 bases between. CDR3 size: 14 residues.

The CDR3 reads CASSERVGDTGELFF. DNA for the CDR3: TGCGCCAGCAGTGAGAGGGTAGGGGACACCGGGGAGCTGTTTTTT. The V call is TRBV5-1, the J call TRBJ2-2; the D gene could be TRBD1 or TRBD2 (5 bases each). CDR3 length equals 15 residues. The V gene's germline CDR1 is SGHRS and CDR2 YFSETQ. V lost 5 bases, J lost 3 bases, and 14 bases lay in between. The variable domain in full, completed from reference TRBV5-1 and TRBJ2-2, reads KAGVTQTPRYLIKTRGQQVTLSCSPISGHRSVSWYQQTPGQGLQFLFEYFSETQRNKGNFPGRFSGRQFSNSRSEMNVSTLELGDSALYLCASSERVGDTGELFFGEGSRLTVL.

V is TRBV15 and J is TRBJ2-1; weak D call: TRBD2 (7 bases). The V and J ends lost 8 bases and 5 bases respectively, with 19 bases between them. CDR3 length: 15 amino acids. The germline gives CDR1 LNHNV, CDR2 YYDKDF (reference sequence). The CDR3 sequence: CATADGGLPNNEQFF. CDR3 DNA: TGTGCCACCGCCGACGGGGGGCTCCCCAACAATGAGCAGTTCTTC.

In regard to this clone: Other nucleotide sequences from this sample produce the same CDR3. The chain links TRBV5-1 to TRBJ1-3; 11 nucleotides match TRBD1. Germline CDR1 is SGHRS and CDR2 is YFSETQ. Germline trimming cut 4 bases from V and 2 bases from J; bases unmatched to any gene: 5. This CDR3 is 16 amino acids long. In nucleotides, the CDR3 is TGCGCCAGCAGCCTGGCGGGACAGGGGGCTGGAAACACCATATATTTT. Translation: CASSLAGQGAGNTIYF.

As concerns this clone: The identical CDR3 is also encoded by other nucleotide sequences in the sample. This chain uses TRBV28 with TRBJ2-7; 10 positions agree with TRBD2. CDR1 and CDR2 from the germline V gene are MDHEN and SYDVKM. J was trimmed by 1 base and V by 5 bases; bases with no gene match: 5. CDR3 length equals 15 residues. The CDR3 protein is CASSLLAGGSYEQYF. The CDR3 nucleotides read TGTGCCAGCAGTCTATTAGCGGGGGGATCCTACGAGCAGTACTTC.

The chain recombines TRBV7-9 with TRBJ1-2; 7 nucleotides align to TRBD1. The junction had 4 bases not matched to a gene; V was cut back by 2 bases and J by 4 bases. The CDR3 runs 14 residues. Germline V gives CDR1 SEHNR, CDR2 FQNEAQ (reference sequence). The CDR3: CASSLTGEFYGYTF. CDR3 nucleotide sequence: TGTGCCAGCAGCTTAACAGGGGAATTCTATGGCTACACCTTC.

The chain employs TRBV7-9 and TRBJ1-4, with TRBD1 as a possible D gene (5 bases). With 2 bases removed from V and 5 bases from J, the gap between germline ends came to 12 bases. The CDR3 is 15 residues long. CDR1 and CDR2 from the germline V gene are SEHNR and FQNEAQ (reference sequence). The CDR3 coding sequence is TGTGCCAGCAGCTTAAGTATGGCAGGGAATGAAAAACTGTTTTTT. Protein product: CASSLSMAGNEKLFF. Using reference TRBV7-9 and TRBJ1-4 for the parts outside the CDR3, the full variable domain is DTGVSQNPRHKITKRGQNVTFRCDPISEHNRLYWYRQTLGQGPEFLTYFQNEAQLEKSRLLSDRFSAERPKGSFSTLEIQRTEQGDSAMYLCASSLSMAGNEKLFFGSGTQLSVL.

V is TRBV30 and J is TRBJ1-5; 8 nucleotides match TRBD1. The germline gives CDR1 GTSNPN, CDR2 SVGIG (reference sequence). CDR3 length: 18 residues. V trimming: 0 bases; J trimming: 2 bases; junction bases outside the gene matches: 12. The CDR3 protein is CAWSVNYYRGIGNQPQHF. CDR3 DNA: TGTGCCTGGAGTGTAAATTACTACAGGGGGATCGGCAATCAGCCCCAGCATTTT.

V is TRBV7-9 and J is TRBJ2-1, with 7 bases identical to TRBD1. Germline trimming cut 5 bases from V and 14 bases from J; bases unmatched to any gene: 6. Germline CDR1 reads SEHNR; CDR2 reads FQNEAQ (reference sequence). The CDR3 has 11 residues. The CDR3 nucleotides read TGTGCCAGCAGCCCAGACAGGGTAGAGTTCTTC. As protein: CASSPDRVEFF.

This clone was observed once. The CDR3 DNA is TGTGCCATCAGTGTAAGGGGACAGGGAACCTACAATGAGCAGTTCTTC. Translated: CAISVRGQGTYNEQFF. The chain joins TRBV10-3 to TRBJ2-1; 9 nucleotides match TRBD1. V was clipped by 4 bases and J by 2 bases; unmatched bases: 6. Per germline, CDR1 ENHRY and CDR2 SYGVKD. This CDR3 is 16 amino acids long.

For this clone: Other nucleotide sequences from this sample produce the same CDR3. CDR3 coding DNA: TGTGCCTGGAGCCGTACAGCCAACTATGGCTACACCTTC. This gives the protein CAWSRTANYGYTF. The chain is built from TRBV30 and TRBJ1-2; D call uncertain. The germline V gene has CDR1 GTSNPN and CDR2 SVGIG (reference sequence). V lost 3 bases, J lost 2 bases, and 10 bases lay in between. This CDR3 has 13 amino acids.

A word on this clone: Possible read error: a much larger clone is one base away. This specimen includes other DNA sequences encoding the same CDR3. The rearrangement links TRBV5-6 to TRBJ2-7, with D hard to call. The germline gives CDR1 SGHDT, CDR2 YYEEEE. Trimming cost V 3 bases and J 0 bases, with 4 bases left between them. The CDR3 runs to 12 residues. This chain's CDR3 is CASSSSSYEQYF. The CDR3 coding sequence is TGTGCCAGCAGCTCGAGCTCCTACGAGCAGTACTTC. Looking up the rest from reference TRBV5-6 and TRBJ2-7 gives the full variable domain: DAGVTQSPTHLIKTRGQQVTLRCSPKSGHDTVSWYQQALGQGPQFIFQYYEEEERQRGNFPDRFSGHQFPNYSSELNVNALLLGDSALYLCASSSSSYEQYFGPGTRLTVT.

This chain links TRBV19 with TRBJ1-6, with a tentative D call TRBD1 (5 bases). CDR3 length: 13 residues. The ends were cut back, 6 bases at V and 15 bases at J, with 18 bases in the middle. CDR1 is LNHDA and CDR2 is SQIVND in the germline V gene (reference sequence). The CDR3 DNA sequence: TGTGCCAGTAGCAACATCGACAGTTCAAACCTCCACTTT. Residues: CASSNIDSSNLHF.

Turning to this clone: The sample contains more than one DNA sequence encoding this CDR3. This chain uses TRBV5-4 with TRBJ2-1; 13 bases align to TRBD2. Germline V gene sequence: CDR1 SGHNT, CDR2 YYREEE (reference sequence). The CDR3 runs to 16 residues. V was pared by 3 bases and J by 4 bases, with 4 bases of the junction left unmatched. CDR3 in DNA: TGTGCCAGCAGCTCTGGGACTAGCGGGACGTACAATGAGCAGTTCTTC. Translated, it gives CASSSGTSGTYNEQFF. The whole variable domain, filled in from reference TRBV5-4 and TRBJ2-1, reads ETGVTQSPTHLIKTRGQQVTLRCSSQSGHNTVSWYQQALGQGPQFIFQYYREEENGRGNFPPRFSGLQFPNYSSELNVNALELDDSALYLCASSSGTSGTYNEQFFGPGTRLTVL.

The rearrangement joins TRBV7-9 to TRBJ1-1, with TRBD1 as a possible D gene (6 bases). Looked up from germline, CDR1 is SEHNR and CDR2 is FQNEAQ (reference sequence). V dropped 1 base and J dropped 4 bases, with 10 bases sitting between them. The CDR3 runs 14 residues. As DNA, the CDR3 is TGTGCCAGCAGCTTAGAGGGGGACGGCACTGAAGCTTTCTTT. Protein: CASSLEGDGTEAFF.

The chain joins TRBV7-2 to TRBJ2-5; D is ambiguous. The CDR3 loop spans 15 amino acids. The V gene lost 5 bases and the J gene lost 5 bases, with 18 bases spanning the gap. Germline CDR1 reads SGHTA; CDR2 reads FQGNSA. The DNA of the CDR3 is TGTGCCAGCAGCCGCTTGGTAATAGGGTCGGAGACCCAGTACTTC. Translating gives CASSRLVIGSETQYF. The entire variable domain, with the rest obtained from reference TRBV7-2 and TRBJ2-5, is as follows: GAGVSQSPSNKVTEKGKDVELRCDPISGHTALYWYRQSLGQGLEFLIYFQGNSAPDKSGLPSDRFSAERTGGSVSTLTIQRTQQEDSAVYLCASSRLVIGSETQYFGPGTRLLVL.

V and J are TRBV7-8 and TRBJ2-1; unclear D gene. V was trimmed by 5 bases and J by 0 bases, leaving 14 bases between them. Germline values: CDR1 SGHVS, CDR2 FQNEAQ. This CDR3 is built from 16 residues. The CDR3 region is CASSPLGVISYNEQFF. As DNA, the CDR3 is TGTGCCAGCAGCCCCCTTGGGGTCATCTCCTACAATGAGCAGTTCTTC.

In regard to this clone: The same CDR3 arises from other DNA sequences in this sample as well. The chain is built from TRBV30 and TRBJ1-1, with D maybe TRBD1 (5 bases). Trimming pared 2 bases from V and 4 bases from J, leaving 8 bases between. Germline CDR1 reads GTSNPN; CDR2 reads SVGIG (reference sequence). The CDR3 is 12 amino acids. In DNA form, the CDR3 reads TGTGCCTGGAGTCCTGGGGGCACTGAAGCTTTCTTT. Protein sequence: CAWSPGGTEAFF.

The CDR3 here is CASSPMIGVPYEQYF. The DNA for the CDR3 is TGTGCCAGCAGTCCGATGATAGGCGTCCCCTACGAGCAGTACTTC. V and J are TRBV6-5 and TRBJ2-7; D gene uncertain. The CDR3 contains 15 residues. V was pared by 5 bases and J by 2 bases, with 16 bases between. Germline assignment: CDR1 MNHEY and CDR2 SVGAGI.

V is TRBV6-5 and J is TRBJ2-7; D uncertain. Germline CDR1 reads MNHEY; CDR2 reads SVGAGI. V lost 0 bases and J 6 bases, leaving 15 bases between the germline ends. The CDR3 is 15 amino acids. CDR3 loop: CASSYSTGSLLEQYF. The DNA of the CDR3 is TGTGCCAGCAGTTACTCGACTGGCAGTCTTCTCGAGCAGTACTTC.

The rearrangement joins TRBV7-9 to TRBJ1-2; weak D call: TRBD1 (5 bases). V was cut by 6 bases and J by 5 bases, with 16 bases left in between. The germline gives CDR1 SEHNR, CDR2 FQNEAQ (reference sequence). This CDR3 spans 14 amino acids. CDR3 DNA: TGTGCCAGCAGACTTTTTAACGCAGGGTATGGCTACACCTTC. Translation: CASRLFNAGYGYTF.